This TCR beta chain originates from a study of blood T cell repertoires in COVID-19. Authors' data handling: Amplification of reference gene primers provided the estimated nucleated cell counts. Measured with immunoSEQ multiplex PCR; TCRdb has only the in-frame clones, and not every one. V and J calls and clone size are given by that table; D and trimming were obtained from the DNA. The repertoire holds 14,000 to 15,000 clones, with 70% to 80% as singletons. Germline-derived CDR1 and CDR2 are MNHEY and SVGAGI. V was clipped by 6 bases and J by 6 bases; unmatched bases: 10. The CDR3 length is 15 residues.

V and J are TRBV6-5 and TRBJ2-3; 9 nucleotides agree with TRBD2. The receptor was isolated from a human donor in a cohort sampled during active COVID-19. Material: peripheral blood. The CDR3 sequence is CASSPRSGGFDTQYF. DNA of the CDR3: TGTGCCAGCAGCCCCAGAAGCGGGGGGTTCGATACGCAGTATTTT.